One and the same sample provided the 5 T cell receptor beta chains below, sequenced in a study of T cell repertoires in cytomegalovirus infection. TCRdb used MiXCR to reprocess the reads, holding one entry per CDR3 protein. Of roughly 230,000 distinct CDR3 sequences listed, 10% to 15% are singletons. Sequencing was performed on PBMCs. The receptors originated from a human donor in good health (CMV status not recorded). Some clones in this sample may be carry-over from other donors' samples.

This clonotype was seen repeatedly, ten times or more. J is TRBJ2-3 and V is TRBV7-2; 9 bases fit TRBD1. Germline assignment: CDR1 SGHTA and CDR2 FQGNSA. Germline trimming cut 8 bases from V and 3 bases from J; bases unmatched to any gene: 6. The CDR3 sequence is 14 residues long. The CDR3 reads CASGWGQGTDTQYF. CDR3 DNA sequence: TGTGCCAGCGGGTGGGGACAGGGTACAGATACGCAGTATTTT.

This chain joins TRBV29-1 and TRBJ2-1; D gene ambiguous. The V end was cut by 4 bases, the J end by 2 bases, with 6 bases between. Germline CDR1 and CDR2: SQVTM and ANQGSEA. CDR3 size: 12 residues. The CDR3 coding sequence is TGCAGCGTTGGTTTTGCCTACAATGAGCAGTTCTTC. Protein: CSVGFAYNEQFF.

This clonotype has more than one count but fewer than ten. The DNA of the CDR3 is TGCAGTGCTGTCCGCCCGGTAGGGAAACAAGAGACCCAGTACTTC. Encoded protein: CSAVRPVGKQETQYF. The chain joins TRBV20-1 to TRBJ2-5; D unclear. The CDR3 is 15 residues long. Germline V CDR1 and CDR2: DFQATT, SNEGSKA (reference sequence). Trimming stripped 5 bases from V and 2 bases from J, with 18 bases between.

Ten or more counts support this clonotype. V usage is TRBV29-1 and J usage is TRBJ2-6; tentative D call: TRBD2 (5 bases). Germline loops: CDR1 SQVTM, CDR2 ANQGSEA. Trimming cost V 6 bases and J 2 bases, with 8 bases left between them. CDR3 length equals 13 residues. The CDR3 region is CSVERPGANVLTF. The CDR3 DNA reads as TGCAGCGTAGAGCGGCCTGGGGCCAACGTCCTGACTTTC. The full variable domain, its missing parts supplied by reference TRBV29-1 and TRBJ2-6, is SAVISQKPSRDICQRGTSLTIQCQVDSQVTMMFWYRQQPGQSLTLIATANQGSEATYESGFVIDKFPISRPNLTFSTLTVSNMSPEDSSIYLCSVERPGANVLTFGAGSRLTVL.

This clonotype has at least ten counts. The chain combines TRBV28 with TRBJ1-4, with D maybe TRBD1 (5 bases). This CDR3 has 16 residues. CDR1 and CDR2 from the germline V gene are MDHEN and SYDVKM. V lost 5 bases to trimming and J lost 0 bases, with 13 bases between them. CDR3 residues: CASSGPSTATNEKLFF. The CDR3 DNA is TGTGCCAGCAGTGGCCCTTCGACAGCAACTAATGAAAAACTGTTTTTT. The full variable domain, rest sourced from reference TRBV28 and TRBJ1-4, is DVKVTQSSRYLVKRTGEKVFLECVQDMDHENMFWYRQDPGLGLRLIYFSYDVKMKEKGDIPEGYSVSREKKERFSLILESASTNQTSMYLCASSGPSTATNEKLFFGSGTQLSVL.